The entry below describes one T cell receptor (beta chain). Its antigen remains unidentified. Germline loops: CDR1 KGHSH, CDR2 LQKENI. V gave up 4 bases and J gave up 0 bases; unmatched junction bases: 13. The CDR3 is 18 amino acids. The data belong to a study of shared clonotypes between healthy human individuals. Findings and caveats of the study: A few donors held about 4.5% of naive CD4 clonotypes in common.

CD4+ cells yielded CD45RA+ naive and CD45RA-negative memory subsets. The data were produced by immunoSEQ multiplex PCR, yet TCRdb's version contains in-frame clones alone and is incomplete. The top ten hold 0.1% to 0.15% of the sample, which has some 2,400,000 clones, about 94% seen once. The sample comprised naive CD4+ T cells sorted from blood. Subset described: CD45RA+ positively selected. The TCR sequence derives from a man between 18 and 35 years old in good health. The chain employs TRBV18 and TRBJ1-1; 8 bases map to TRBD1. The CDR3 here is CASSQIPKDRDMNTEAFF. CDR3 coding DNA: TGTGCCAGCTCACAGATACCAAAGGACAGGGATATGAACACTGAAGCTTTCTTT.